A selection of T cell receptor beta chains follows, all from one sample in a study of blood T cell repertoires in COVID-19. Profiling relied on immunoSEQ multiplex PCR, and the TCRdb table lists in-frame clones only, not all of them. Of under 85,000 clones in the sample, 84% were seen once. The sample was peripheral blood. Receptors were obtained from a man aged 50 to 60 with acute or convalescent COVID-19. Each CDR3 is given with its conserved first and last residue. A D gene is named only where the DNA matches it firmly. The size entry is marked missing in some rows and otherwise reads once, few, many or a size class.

CASSLRDRGYSQPQHF	TGTGCCAGTAGTCTCCGGGACAGGGGATATAGTCAGCCCCAGCATTTT	TRBJ1-5	TRBV19	.	TRBD1
CASSYRVDNQPQHF	TGTGCCAGCAGTTACAGGGTTGACAATCAGCCCCAGCATTTT	TRBJ1-5	TRBV27	.	.
CASSRDSSGANVLTF	TGTGCCAGCTCACGGGACAGCTCTGGGGCCAACGTCCTGACTTTC	TRBJ2-6	TRBV18	.	TRBD1
CASSELAGGPYEQFF	TGTGCCAGCAGTGAACTAGCGGGAGGGCCTTATGAGCAGTTCTTC	TRBJ2-1	TRBV6-4	.	TRBD2
CASSPRGPNSPLHF	TGTGCCAGCAGCCCCAGGGGGCCTAATTCACCCCTCCACTTT	TRBJ1-6	TRBV6-5	.	TRBD1
CASSTDLAGDTDTQYF	TGTGCCAGCAGCACTGATCTAGCGGGAGACACAGATACGCAGTATTTT	TRBJ2-3	TRBV6-2/TRBV6-3	few	TRBD2
CSVDQPVTPSTDTQYF	TGCAGCGTTGATCAGCCCGTGACTCCTAGCACAGATACGCAGTATTTT	TRBJ2-3	TRBV29-1	.	.
CASKLGWGNEQFF	TGTGCCAGCAAACTAGGTTGGGGCAATGAGCAGTTCTTC	TRBJ2-1	TRBV12-3/TRBV12-4	few	.
CASSSAGQGYEQYF	TGTGCCAGCTCATCCGCGGGACAGGGCTACGAGCAGTACTTC	TRBJ2-7	TRBV18	.	TRBD1
CASSLRTSGLLEQYF	TGCGCCAGCAGCTTAAGGACTAGCGGCCTTTTGGAGCAGTACTTC	TRBJ2-7	TRBV5-1	few	TRBD2
CASSFDSSNQPQHF	TGTGCCAGCAGTTTCGACAGTAGCAATCAGCCCCAGCATTTT	TRBJ1-5	TRBV6-5	once	.
CASNVGAGNQPQHF	TGTGCCAGTAACGTTGGGGCAGGAAATCAGCCCCAGCATTTT	TRBJ1-5	TRBV19	.	.
CASSRTANYGYTF	TGTGCCAGCAGCAGGACAGCTAACTATGGCTACACCTTC	TRBJ1-2	TRBV7-9	.	.
CASSLEGVLGYEQYF	TGTGCCAGCAGCTTAGAGGGGGTATTGGGTTACGAGCAGTACTTC	TRBJ2-7	TRBV7-9	.	.
CAWSLVRSAAFF	TGTGCCTGGAGCCTAGTAAGGTCAGCCGCTTTCTTT	TRBJ1-1	TRBV30	few	.
CASSLAGILSYEQYF	TGTGCCAGCAGTCTAGCGGGGATCCTCTCCTACGAGCAGTACTTC	TRBJ2-7	TRBV28	.	TRBD2
CASSQEGGAIDEAFF	TGCGCCAGCAGCCAAGAGGGGGGGGCTATTGATGAAGCTTTCTTT	TRBJ1-1	TRBV4-3	.	.
CASSLGPRTDEKLFF	TGTGCCAGCAGCTTAGGGCCGAGGACAGATGAAAAACTGTTTTTT	TRBJ1-4	TRBV7-9	.	.
CASSARPTGWEYEQYF	TGTGCCAGCAGCGCAAGGCCCACAGGGTGGGAGTACGAGCAGTACTTC	TRBJ2-7	TRBV7-2	.	.
CATSSLQENTEAFF	TGTGCCACCAGCAGTCTACAGGAGAACACTGAAGCTTTCTTT	TRBJ1-1	TRBV15	.	.
CASGQGYEQYF	TGTGCCTCGGGACAGGGCTACGAGCAGTACTTC	TRBJ2-7	TRBV30	once	TRBD1
CASRYLAGGPYEQYF	TGTGCCAGCAGGTATCTAGCGGGAGGCCCCTACGAGCAGTACTTC	TRBJ2-7	TRBV11-2	.	TRBD2
CASSQVTNRASALGNTEAFF	TGTGCCAGCAGCCAAGTGACAAACAGGGCCTCGGCTCTAGGGAACACTGAAGCTTTCTTT	TRBJ1-1	TRBV14	.	.
CASSSGTTNEKLFF	TGTGCCAGCAGCTCAGGGACTACTAATGAAAAACTGTTTTTT	TRBJ1-4	TRBV13	.	.